This paragraph reports one T cell receptor (beta chain). Its recognized antigen is unknown. Qualities for individual bases were not recorded, and no much larger clone is one base off. Patients with a history of autoimmune disease or receiving systemic immunosuppression were excluded from the trial. Peripheral blood for TCR sequencing was collected from all dose cohorts at baseline, on cycle 4 day 1, and on cycle 7 day 1. The samples were drawn from a first-in-human, open-label, multicenter phase I dose-escalation trial of ivuxolimab. Adults with locally advanced or metastatic melanoma, renal cell carcinoma, hepatocellular carcinoma or head and neck squamous cell carcinoma were enrolled in the trial. Before TCR sequencing, CD4+ T cells and CD8+ T cells from peripheral blood were sorted into separate populations. Genomic DNA was isolated from the sorted cells so that the TCRbeta CDR3 region could be sequenced. The immunoSEQ Assay was used to sequence the TCRbeta CDR3 regions. This is the immuneACCESS table as TCRdb keeps it, with only in-frame sequences that have V and J called. A part of the clones is gone; compared with another copy, unresolved V genes explain less than half, and the rest is unexplained. The sample table holds approximately 90,000 clones, of which 91% were seen once. Of the sample, around 1.6% is held by the ten largest clones.

This entry belongs to a study of OX40 agonist ivuxolimab in advanced cancers. In terms of the full investigation: Ivuxolimab, which targeted the costimulatory receptor OX40 (CD134), was an agonistic, fully human IgG2 monoclonal antibody. The purpose of peripheral TCRbeta sequencing was to test whether ivuxolimab changed TCR sequence diversity and led to clonal T-cell expansion. Three dose-escalation patients achieved partial responses, one with hepatocellular carcinoma and two with cutaneous melanoma. The paper describes the monotherapy dose-escalation part (N = 52 patients) of the phase I trial of ivuxolimab. Of the roughly 50 dose-escalation patients, hepatocellular carcinoma was present in roughly 19, melanoma in roughly 15, renal cell carcinoma in 9 and head and neck cancer in 9. A male proportion of 82.7% and a mean age of 60 years, ranging from 23 to 79, were recorded for the dose-escalation cohort. Intravenous ivuxolimab was administered to patients every 2 weeks at six dose levels: 0.01, 0.1, 0.3, 1.5, 3 and 10 mg/kg. Prior anti-PD-1, anti-PD-L1 or anti-CTLA-4 therapy was permitted, and checkpoint inhibitors had been received by about two fifths of dose-escalation patients.

From the germline V gene, CDR1 is SGHNT and CDR2 is YENEEA. The CDR3 runs 14 residues from the cysteine to the phenylalanine. Here the CDR3 DNA is all that survives: 42 bases in frame from base 1. The germline ends are 10 bases apart after V is trimmed by 4 bases and J by 1 base. Broad study findings and their caveats: After ivuxolimab, CD8+ T cells had more expanded clones than CD4+ T cells on average. Clonal expansion of both CD4+ and CD8+ blood T cells was observed from baseline to week 6 at doses 0.1 to 3.0 mg/kg. In the 0.1-3.0 mg/kg groups, partial responders had among the lowest normalized peripheral clonal expansion, particularly in CD8+ T cells. Low levels of normalized T-cell clonal expansion were also seen in some patients who did not respond. Which antigens the clonally expanded peripheral T cells were specific for was not determined.

Recombination linked TRBV11-3 to TRBJ2-5; the D gene is perhaps TRBD2, on 6 matching bases. This material consisted of CD4+ or CD8+ T cells sorted from blood, taken in a trial of the OX40 agonist ivuxolimab. This TCR came from an adult with an advanced solid tumor such as melanoma, head and neck, liver or kidney cancer. This receptor carries the CDR3 CASSSPGVQETQYF. Read as DNA, the sequence is TGTGCCAGCAGCTCCCCGGGGGTCCAAGAGACCCAGTACTTC.